The 32 T cell receptor beta chains below were found in one sample sequenced in a study of T cells after yellow fever vaccination. TCRdb reprocessed the 5' RACE reads with MiXCR, giving one entry per CDR3 protein. The sample contains tens of thousands of distinct CDR3 sequences, approximately 7.4% of which appear only once. Specimen: CD8+ T cells sorted from PBMCs, collected 15 days after the yellow fever booster vaccination. The receptors derive from a man aged 25-40 years who received the YFV17D yellow fever vaccine.

In its sample, this clonotype was seen many times. V is TRBV20-1 and J is TRBJ2-3; 8 bases are shared with TRBD2. The CDR3 covers 18 residues. Germline CDR1 DFQATT, CDR2 SNEGSKA (reference sequence). The V gene end was trimmed by 3 bases and the J gene end by 6 bases; junction bases not matched to a gene: 20. The CDR3: CSASTPVLAGLDPDTQYF. The CDR3 coding sequence is TGCAGTGCTAGCACCCCGGTCCTAGCGGGCCTAGATCCTGATACGCAGTATTTT.

The chain recombines TRBV12-3 or TRBV12-4 with TRBJ2-7; tentative D call: TRBD2 (6 bases). V was trimmed by 3 bases and J by 6 bases, leaving 9 bases between them. The CDR3 totals 12 residues. CDR3 bases: TGTGCCAGCAGTTTCGGAGGGTCCGAGCAGTACTTC. Translating it yields CASSFGGSEQYF.

The table lists this clonotype with many counts. The chain couples TRBV5-1 to TRBJ2-7; TRBD1 aligns across 7 bases. Germline assignment: CDR1 SGHRS and CDR2 YFSETQ. The CDR3 extends over 15 amino acids. The junction had 9 bases not matched to a gene; V was cut back by 2 bases and J by 4 bases. The CDR3 bases are TGCGCCAGCAGCTTACCGGGACAGCATTCGTACGAGCAGTACTTC. Translated: CASSLPGQHSYEQYF.

In its sample, this clonotype was seen many times. The chain is built from TRBV27 and TRBJ2-7; D is undetermined. The V and J ends lost 2 bases and 3 bases respectively, with 8 bases between them. Germline values: CDR1 MNHEY, CDR2 SMNVEV (reference sequence). The CDR3 loop spans 13 amino acids. This chain's CDR3 is CASSLVGGYEQYF. The CDR3 DNA follows: TGTGCCAGCAGTTTAGTAGGTGGCTACGAGCAGTACTTC.

The sample holds a few counts of this clonotype. This chain connects TRBV15 to TRBJ2-2, with D perhaps matching TRBD1 or TRBD2 (6 bases each). Germline V CDR1 and CDR2: LNHNV, YYDKDF (reference sequence). Trimming shortened V by 9 bases and J by 0 bases, and 8 bases separated the two germline ends. The CDR3 length is 13 residues. In DNA form, the CDR3 reads TGTGCCACGGGGGGCGCGAACACCGGGGAGCTGTTTTTT. Amino acid sequence: CATGGANTGELFF.

In this sample, this clonotype turned up many times. The genes are TRBV6-5 and TRBJ2-7; perhaps D is TRBD1 or TRBD2 (5 bases each). The CDR3 totals 13 residues. V was cut by 5 bases and J by 5 bases, with 13 bases left in between. Germline CDR1 reads MNHEY; CDR2 reads SVGAGI. The CDR3 coding sequence is TGTGCCAGCAGTCCCTCTCGGGGCCACGAGCAGTACTTC. It yields the protein CASSPSRGHEQYF.

Ten or more counts support this clonotype. The chain has TRBV20-1 and TRBJ2-3; 7 nucleotides agree with TRBD2. CDR1 and CDR2 from the germline V gene are DFQATT and SNEGSKA (reference sequence). This CDR3 comprises 16 residues. The ends lost 0 bases at V and 0 bases at J; junction bases unmatched: 6. The DNA of the CDR3 is TGCAGTGCTAGAGATCTGCTAGCGGTTAGCACAGATACGCAGTATTTT. Protein sequence: CSARDLLAVSTDTQYF.

This clonotype was observed a handful of times. The V and J genes are TRBV18 and TRBJ2-1, with no clear D. The germline V gene encodes CDR1 KGHSH and CDR2 LQKENI. V lost 2 bases, J lost 6 bases, and 5 bases lay in between. CDR3 size: 12 residues. The CDR3 protein is CASSPIPNEQFF. The CDR3, as DNA: TGTGCCAGCTCACCAATTCCCAATGAGCAGTTCTTC. The variable domain in full, completed from reference TRBV18 and TRBJ2-1, reads NAGVMQNPRHLVRRRGQEARLRCSPMKGHSHVYWYRQLPEEGLKFMVYLQKENIIDESGMPKERFSAEFPKEGPSILRIQQVVRGDSAAYFCASSPIPNEQFFGPGTRLTVL.

In its sample, this clonotype was seen many times. The V gene is TRBV11-2, the J gene TRBJ1-1; D uncertain. CDR1 is SGHAT, CDR2 FQNNGV, per germline. This CDR3 is 14 amino acids long. V lost 2 bases and J 0 bases, leaving 7 bases between the germline ends. CDR3 nucleotides: TGTGCCAGCAGCTTAAATCTAGTGAACACTGAAGCTTTCTTT. It specifies CASSLNLVNTEAFF.

In its sample, this clonotype was seen a few times. The gene calls are TRBV12-3 or TRBV12-4 and TRBJ2-5, with TRBD1 matching 8 bases. With 6 bases clipped from V and 4 bases from J, the junction kept 4 bases outside the gene matches. CDR3 length: 13 residues. The CDR3 is CASRPGQGETQYF. The CDR3 coding sequence is TGTGCCAGCAGACCCGGACAGGGAGAGACCCAGTACTTC.

This clonotype was recorded many times. V and J are TRBV7-2 and TRBJ1-2, with D possibly being TRBD1 (6 bases). Per the germline V gene, CDR1 is SGHTA and CDR2 is FQGNSA. The CDR3 is made up of 14 amino acids. The V gene lost 4 bases and the J gene lost 4 bases, with 13 bases spanning the gap. The CDR3: CASSWEGDLYGYTF. The CDR3 region has the DNA TGTGCCAGCAGCTGGGAGGGGGACCTCTATGGCTACACCTTC.

This clonotype has at least ten counts. The chain couples TRBV29-1 to TRBJ2-2, with D hard to call. The V gene's germline CDR1 is SQVTM and CDR2 ANQGSEA. V was shortened by 4 bases and J by 9 bases, with 15 bases between the two germline ends. The CDR3 is 13 residues long. The CDR3 DNA sequence: TGCAGCGTTGCGTATGGGTCCGGCCGGGAGCTGTTTTTT. Encoded protein: CSVAYGSGRELFF.

In this sample, this clonotype turned up many times. This chain joins TRBV4-2 and TRBJ2-1; 10 nucleotides align to TRBD2. The CDR3 is 17 amino acids. CDR1 LGHNA and CDR2 YNFKEQ come from the germline V gene. J lost 7 bases, V lost 1 base, and 10 bases had no gene match. Written as DNA, the CDR3 is TGTGCCAGCAGCCAAGGAATAGCGGGGGGAGGGTGGAATGAGCAGTTCTTC. Protein: CASSQGIAGGGWNEQFF.

This clonotype was observed many times. The chain uses TRBV12-3 or TRBV12-4 and TRBJ2-7; 9 nucleotides align to TRBD1. The CDR3 is 14 amino acids. The junction had 4 bases not matched to a gene; V was cut back by 4 bases and J by 3 bases. The CDR3 region has the DNA TGTGCCAGCAGTTGGGGACAGGGAGTCTACGAGCAGTACTTC. As protein: CASSWGQGVYEQYF.

This clonotype was recorded at least ten times. The V call is TRBV7-6, the J call TRBJ2-1; no definite D call. Germline V gene sequence: CDR1 SGHVS, CDR2 FNYEAQ. V was shortened by 0 bases and J by 3 bases, with 15 bases between the two germline ends. The CDR3 loop spans 17 amino acids. The CDR3 DNA sequence: TGTGCCAGCAGCTTAGCGTCGGCAGGAGCGATCTACAATGAGCAGTTCTTC. Its translation: CASSLASAGAIYNEQFF.

In this sample, this clonotype turned up many times. The gene calls are TRBV30 and TRBJ2-7; 13 nucleotides align to TRBD2. With V trimmed by 7 bases and J by 5 bases, 5 bases remained unmatched. The V gene's germline CDR1 is GTSNPN and CDR2 SVGIG (reference sequence). The CDR3 runs 13 residues. The CDR3 spells CAFRTSGRDEQYF. Written as DNA, the CDR3 is TGTGCCTTTCGGACTAGCGGGAGAGACGAGCAGTACTTC.

This clonotype was counted many times. V usage is TRBV6-2 or TRBV6-3 and J usage is TRBJ2-1, with D possibly TRBD2 on 5 matching bases. Trimming cost V 8 bases and J 2 bases, with 16 bases left between them. This CDR3 is 15 amino acids long. Germline V gives CDR1 MNHEY, CDR2 SVGEGT. CDR3 protein: CASFLGGSTYNEQFF. The CDR3 DNA reads TGTGCCAGCTTCCTTGGAGGTAGCACCTACAATGAGCAGTTCTTC.

The table lists this clonotype with many counts. V usage is TRBV7-6 and J usage is TRBJ2-5; D unclear. This CDR3 region has 15 residues. Germline CDR1 reads SGHVS; CDR2 reads FNYEAQ. Trimming cost V 3 bases and J 5 bases, with 16 bases left between them. CDR3 coding DNA: TGTGCCAGCAGCTTCGACCCCCCACGTTGGGAGACCCAGTACTTC. Encoded protein: CASSFDPPRWETQYF.

This clonotype has more than one count but fewer than ten. This CDR3 is CASSSGTIKGSEQYF. The CDR3 DNA reads as TGTGCCAGCAGTTCCGGGACTATCAAGGGTAGCGAGCAGTACTTC. The chain uses TRBV13 and TRBJ2-7; 7 bases line up with TRBD2. The CDR3 is 15 amino acids. Losses at the gene ends were 6 bases for V and 6 bases for J; bases not matched to a gene: 14. The germline gives CDR1 PRHDT, CDR2 FYEKMQ (reference sequence).

This clonotype was seen repeatedly, ten times or more. The CDR3 DNA sequence: TGTGCCAGCAGCTTAAGACGGCGGGGGGCGGGAGGTATGGGAGAGACCCAGTACTTC. This gives the protein CASSLRRRGAGGMGETQYF. The chain recombines TRBV7-2 with TRBJ2-5, with 8 positions matching TRBD2. Germline assignment: CDR1 SGHTA and CDR2 FQGNSA. With V trimmed by 2 bases and J by 4 bases, 18 bases remained unmatched. This CDR3 region has 19 residues. The full variable domain, in which reference TRBV7-2 and TRBJ2-5 provide the parts outside the CDR3, is GAGVSQSPSNKVTEKGKDVELRCDPISGHTALYWYRQSLGQGLEFLIYFQGNSAPDKSGLPSDRFSAERTGGSVSTLTIQRTQQEDSAVYLCASSLRRRGAGGMGETQYFGPGTRLLVL.

Ten or more counts support this clonotype. The chain employs TRBV20-1 and TRBJ2-1; the match to TRBD2 covers 7 bases. V was clipped by 4 bases and J by 2 bases; unmatched bases: 5. Germline V gene lookup returns CDR1 DFQATT and CDR2 SNEGSKA (reference sequence). This CDR3 region has 14 residues. The CDR3 reads CSATSGATYNEQFF. CDR3 nucleotide sequence: TGCAGTGCTACTAGCGGCGCAACCTACAATGAGCAGTTCTTC.

This clonotype was detected many times. This chain links TRBV6-1 with TRBJ2-2; tentatively, D is TRBD1 (6 bases). The V gene lost 3 bases and the J gene lost 0 bases, with 11 bases spanning the gap. CDR1 MNHNS and CDR2 SASEGT come from the germline V gene. This CDR3 contains 16 residues. The chain's CDR3 is CASSDEHRANTGELFF. CDR3 DNA: TGTGCCAGCAGTGACGAGCACAGGGCGAACACCGGGGAGCTGTTTTTT.

There are many counts of this clonotype. V and J are TRBV27 and TRBJ2-1; 7 bases are shared with TRBD1. Germline V gene data show CDR1 as MNHEY and CDR2 as SMNVEV (reference sequence). V shed 4 bases, J shed 4 bases, and the junction held 7 bases outside the gene matches. The CDR3 is 15 amino acids. CDR3 sequence: CASSYKGQLYNEQFF. DNA for the CDR3: TGTGCCAGCAGTTATAAGGGACAGCTTTACAATGAGCAGTTCTTC.

In its sample, this clonotype was seen a few times. CDR3 residues: CASSQGPSSGNTIYF. CDR3 DNA sequence: TGCGCCAGCAGCCAAGGACCGTCCTCTGGAAACACCATATATTTT. The V gene is TRBV4-3, the J gene TRBJ1-3; no firm D call. V gave up 1 base and J gave up 0 bases, with 7 bases separating them. The CDR3 runs 15 residues. Germline V lookup: CDR1 LGHNA, CDR2 YSLEER.

This clonotype was recorded many times. This rearrangement joins TRBV5-6 to TRBJ2-7; D is unresolved. Trimming pared 1 base from V and 6 bases from J, leaving 5 bases between. In germline, CDR1 is SGHDT, CDR2 YYEEEE. CDR3 length equals 11 residues. The CDR3 coding sequence is TGTGCCAGCAGCTTGTCCGGCGAGCAGTACTTC. It is translated as CASSLSGEQYF.

This clonotype was seen ten or more times. This chain joins TRBV20-1 and TRBJ2-2; TRBD1 matches 10 bases. Losses at the gene ends were 2 bases for V and 7 bases for J; bases not matched to a gene: 10. CDR3 length: 16 residues. The V gene's germline CDR1 is DFQATT and CDR2 SNEGSKA (reference sequence). The CDR3 nucleotides read TGCAGTGCTAGACCTCGACAGGGGGCGCCGGTCGGGGAGCTGTTTTTT. Translated, it gives CSARPRQGAPVGELFF.

The CDR3 bases are TGTGCCAGCAGCATGGGGGCGGGGCCCACCGGGGAGCTGTTTTTT. It specifies CASSMGAGPTGELFF. The chain employs TRBV5-4 and TRBJ2-2; D may match TRBD1 or TRBD2 (6 bases each). The CDR3 has 15 amino acids. The V end was cut by 4 bases, the J end by 4 bases, with 14 bases between. CDR1 is SGHNT and CDR2 is YYREEE in the germline V gene (reference sequence).

At least ten counts were recorded for this clonotype. This sequence joins TRBV6-2 or TRBV6-3 and TRBJ2-7; D is possibly TRBD1 or TRBD2 (5 bases each). CDR1 MNHEY and CDR2 SVGEGT come from the germline V gene. The CDR3 is made up of 14 amino acids. The germline V and J ends were trimmed by 2 bases and 7 bases, with 15 bases remaining between them. In DNA, the CDR3 is TGTGCCAGCAGTTACCCCCCGGCAGGGACGGAGCAGTACTTC. It yields the protein CASSYPPAGTEQYF.

Ten or more counts support this clonotype. V is TRBV9 and J is TRBJ2-7; D is ambiguous. Germline CDR1 is SGDLS and CDR2 is YYNGEE. The CDR3 length is 14 residues. With 0 bases removed from V and 0 bases from J, the gap between germline ends came to 7 bases. The CDR3 DNA is TGTGCCAGCAGCGTAGGGATGAGCTCCTACGAGCAGTACTTC. Protein product: CASSVGMSSYEQYF.

This clonotype was seen only a few times. The chain combines TRBV7-9 with TRBJ2-7, with TRBD1 matching 7 bases. Trimming removed 1 base from V and 4 bases from J; junction bases left unmatched: 7. Germline V gives CDR1 SEHNR, CDR2 FQNEAQ (reference sequence). CDR3 length equals 15 residues. CDR3 residues: CASSLVAGGWYEQYF. The CDR3 DNA reads as TGTGCCAGCAGCTTAGTGGCAGGGGGTTGGTACGAGCAGTACTTC.

This clonotype was seen repeatedly, ten times or more. The V and J genes are TRBV5-5 and TRBJ2-7, with 12 bases identical to TRBD2. The trim removed 3 bases at V and 4 bases at J, leaving 2 bases unmatched. The length of the CDR3 is 14 residues. Germline CDR1 SGHKS, CDR2 YYEKEE (reference sequence). The CDR3 DNA is TGTGCCAGCAGCTGGGGACTAGCGGGTTACGAGCAGTACTTC. Its translation is CASSWGLAGYEQYF.

This clonotype has at least ten counts. J is TRBJ2-7 and V is TRBV15, with TRBD1 as a possible D gene (6 bases). Trimming stripped 0 bases from V and 2 bases from J, with 8 bases between. Germline loops: CDR1 LNHNV, CDR2 YYDKDF (reference sequence). The CDR3 runs to 14 residues. CDR3 sequence: CATSREDSAYEQYF. The CDR3 DNA follows: TGTGCCACCAGCAGAGAGGACAGCGCCTACGAGCAGTACTTC.